What follows is one T cell receptor beta chain and its context. This sample is drawn from a study of blood T cell repertoires in COVID-19. Repertoires were generated with immunoSEQ multiplex PCR, while TCRdb's copy carries only in-frame clones and drops some. The data show about 300,000 clones, approximately 90% seen once. The V gene's germline CDR1 is MNHEY and CDR2 SVGAGI. The ends lost 7 bases at V and 6 bases at J; junction bases unmatched: 7. The CDR3 contains 13 residues. The rearrangement uses TRBV6-5 and TRBJ1-2, with 8 bases aligning to TRBD1. The TCR comes from a man aged 30 to 45 who had recovered from COVID-19. The sequencing input was PBMCs or T cells enriched from blood (not recorded which). The CDR3 DNA reads TGTGCCAGCAAAGAGAGACAGGGGAATGGCTACACCTTC. Translating it yields CASKERQGNGYTF.